Sequencing of this T cell receptor (beta chain) was carried out in a study of Graves' ophthalmopathy and Graves' hyperthyroidism. The germline CDR1 and CDR2 sequences are MNHNY and SVGAGI (reference sequence). This CDR3 has 16 residues. V lost 1 base and J lost 1; bases outside the gene matches: 7. This clonotype was observed a few times. Its target is unknown. Findings and caveats of the study: Most expanded clonotypes from thyroid (those above 0.001 frequency) were also found in blood.

Other autoimmune diseases, uncontrolled infections, pregnancy or lactation led to the exclusion of patients. RNA transcripts provided the template for amplifying TCR beta CDR3 regions. The workflow started with a first-round RT-PCR run with HTBI primers and then moved on to a second-round multiplex PCR. TCRdb re-called the multiplex PCR reads through MiXCR, storing one row per CDR3 protein. The table includes roughly 700,000 distinct CDR3 sequences, approximately 40% detected once. The sequence came from an adult man with Graves' ophthalmopathy. The chain employs TRBV6-6 and TRBJ2-7; 7 bases are shared with TRBD2. The source material was peripheral blood. The CDR3 region has the DNA TGTGCCAGCAGTTACTTACAATTAGCGGGTTCCTACGAGCAGTACTTC. This translates into CASSYLQLAGSYEQYF.